The rows below give T cell receptor beta chains drawn from one sample of a study of cytomegalovirus exposure and HLA in healthy donors. Sequenced by immunoSEQ multiplex PCR; TCRdb stores in-frame clones only, minus some. The sample includes over 200,000 clones, roughly 91% seen only once; the top ten take 2% to 2.5%. Sequencing was carried out using PBMCs. The origin of the receptors is a young woman in good health and CMV-seropositive. Each CDR3 is given with its conserved first and last residue. A D gene is named only where the DNA matches it firmly. Clone size is not always given. Where it is, it says once, few, many or a class for expanded clones.

v_gene	j_gene	d_gene	abundance	CDR3aa	CDR3nt
TRBV29-1	TRBJ2-5	-	-	CSVHSEGETQYF	TGCAGCGTCCACTCGGAGGGAGAGACCCAGTACTTC
TRBV7-8	TRBJ2-7	-	once	CASSSSGRNYEQYF	TGTGCCAGCAGCTCCTCAGGGAGGAACTACGAGCAGTACTTC
TRBV28	TRBJ2-5	-	-	CASSLTGIQETQYF	TGTGCCAGCAGTTTAACGGGAATTCAAGAGACCCAGTACTTC
TRBV27	TRBJ2-3	TRBD2	-	CARGTSGSWALGDTQYF	TGTGCCAGGGGGACTAGCGGGAGTTGGGCACTTGGAGATACGCAGTATTTT
TRBV27	TRBJ1-5	-	-	CASSLTGNQPQHF	TGTGCCAGCAGTCTCACAGGGAATCAGCCCCAGCATTTT
TRBV10-3	TRBJ2-1	TRBD2	-	CAIRGIRLADSYNEQFF	TGTGCCATCAGGGGGATTAGACTAGCGGACTCCTACAATGAGCAGTTCTTC
TRBV5-1	TRBJ2-7	TRBD2	few	CASSPGVSGIKHEQYF	TGCGCCAGCAGCCCGGGGGTGAGCGGGATAAAACACGAGCAGTACTTC
TRBV5-1	TRBJ2-3	-	-	CASSLAGTYIDTQYF	TGCGCCAGCAGTTTAGCAGGGACTTATATAGATACGCAGTATTTT
TRBV7-7	TRBJ2-2	TRBD1	-	CASSSDRAPAGELFF	TGTGCTAGCAGTTCGGACAGGGCGCCCGCCGGGGAGCTGTTTTTT
TRBV2	TRBJ2-1	TRBD2	-	CASRREGFSNEQFF	TGTGCCAGCAGACGGGAGGGGTTTTCGAATGAGCAGTTCTTC
TRBV11-2	TRBJ2-1	TRBD2	-	CASSYLGLAGYNEQFF	TGTGCCAGCAGCTACCTCGGACTAGCGGGCTACAATGAGCAGTTCTTC
TRBV9	TRBJ2-2	TRBD1	-	CASSVAGQGISNTGELFF	TGTGCCAGCAGCGTAGCGGGACAGGGGATATCGAACACCGGGGAGCTGTTTTTT
TRBV9	TRBJ2-7	-	-	CASSAQGLRYSYEQYF	TGTGCCAGCAGCGCCCAGGGTCTTAGGTACTCCTACGAGCAGTACTTC
TRBV7-9	TRBJ1-1	-	-	CASSLRLMNTEAFF	TGTGCCAGCAGCTTGCGCCTTATGAACACTGAAGCTTTCTTT
TRBV28	TRBJ2-7	TRBD2	-	CAIGGTTYEQYF	TGTGCCATTGGCGGGACTACCTACGAGCAGTACTTC
TRBV11-2	TRBJ2-7	-	-	CASSFGQGPYSTYEQYF	TGTGCCAGCAGCTTTGGTCAGGGCCCTTACTCCACCTACGAGCAGTACTTC
TRBV11-3	TRBJ2-7	TRBD2	-	CASSLDLIRLAGVREQYF	TGTGCCAGCAGCTTAGATCTGATCCGACTAGCGGGAGTGAGGGAGCAGTACTTC
TRBV9	TRBJ1-1	-	-	CASSVGRQGNTEAFF	TGTGCCAGCAGCGTAGGCCGGCAGGGGAACACTGAAGCTTTCTTT
TRBV6-5	TRBJ2-3	-	-	CASSYSASGTDTQYF	TGTGCCAGCAGTTACTCCGCTAGCGGCACAGATACGCAGTATTTT
TRBV7-2	TRBJ2-3	TRBD2	few	CASSLRPGGTQYF	TGTGCCAGCAGCCTCCGGCCGGGAGGTACGCAGTATTTT
TRBV19	TRBJ1-3	-	-	CASSFLQGGNTIYF	TGTGCCAGTAGTTTCCTACAGGGCGGAAACACCATATATTTT
TRBV6-4	TRBJ2-2	TRBD1	-	CASSAWTGRNTGELFF	TGTGCCAGCAGTGCTTGGACAGGGCGAAACACCGGGGAGCTGTTTTTT
TRBV19	TRBJ2-7	-	-	CASSPDRLYEQYF	TGTGCCAGTAGTCCCGACAGGTTGTACGAGCAGTACTTC
TRBV28	TRBJ2-7	TRBD1	once	CASSRDSSYEQYF	TGTGCCAGCAGCAGGGACAGCTCCTACGAGCAGTACTTC
TRBV27	TRBJ1-1	-	-	CASSFSGAGEGEAFF	TGTGCCAGCAGTTTTTCAGGGGCAGGGGAAGGAGAAGCTTTCTTT
TRBV5-4	TRBJ2-7	TRBD1	-	CASSLDRGTYEQYF	TGTGCCAGCAGCTTGGACAGGGGAACCTACGAGCAGTACTTC
TRBV6-5	TRBJ1-1	-	-	CASSIGGPGEAFF	TGTGCCAGCAGTATCGGGGGGCCCGGTGAAGCTTTCTTT
TRBV5-1	TRBJ1-1	-	-	CASSLEPGRINTEAFF	TGCGCCAGCAGCTTGGAGCCAGGGAGGATTAACACTGAAGCTTTCTTT
TRBV4-2	TRBJ2-1	-	-	CASSQGYRDNEQFF	TGTGCCAGCAGCCAAGGTTACAGGGACAATGAGCAGTTCTTC
TRBV5-1	TRBJ2-7	-	-	CASSIGTSGYEQYF	TGCGCCAGCAGCATCGGGACATCCGGGTACGAGCAGTACTTC
TRBV5-1	TRBJ2-1	-	-	CASSLVETVYVAYNEQFF	TGCGCCAGCAGCTTGGTCGAGACAGTTTATGTCGCCTACAATGAGCAGTTCTTC
TRBV6-1	TRBJ2-3	-	-	CASSEMAWGRLTDTQYF	TGTGCCAGCAGTGAAATGGCCTGGGGGCGACTCACAGATACGCAGTATTTT
TRBV28	TRBJ2-7	TRBD1	once	CASSHRTGSRSYEQYF	TGTGCCAGCAGCCACCGGACAGGATCCCGCTCCTACGAGCAGTACTTC
TRBV27	TRBJ2-7	-	-	CAIRSSYEQYF	TGTGCCATTAGGAGCTCCTACGAGCAGTACTTC
TRBV29-1	TRBJ1-4	-	-	CSVKGGELLFF	TGCAGCGTGAAGGGGGGGGAGCTTCTGTTTTTT
TRBV19	TRBJ1-5	-	-	CASIEGPTGGQPQHF	TGTGCCAGTATAGAAGGACCGACTGGAGGGCAGCCCCAGCATTTT
TRBV29-1	TRBJ2-7	TRBD1	-	CSVGQGVYEQYF	TGCAGCGTAGGACAGGGGGTCTACGAGCAGTACTTC
TRBV9	TRBJ1-4	-	once	CASPRVANEKLFF	TGTGCCAGCCCACGGGTGGCTAATGAAAAACTGTTTTTT
TRBV7-3	TRBJ2-7	-	-	CASSEGYGTSHLYEQYF	TGTGCCAGCAGCGAGGGTTACGGGACTTCACACCTCTACGAGCAGTACTTC
TRBV28	TRBJ1-2	-	-	CASSEQGGFIYGYTF	TGTGCCAGCAGCGAACAGGGAGGGTTCATCTATGGCTACACCTTC
TRBV11-2	TRBJ1-1	TRBD1	-	CASSPRTGGVTEAFF	TGTGCCAGCAGCCCCCGGACAGGGGGCGTGACTGAAGCTTTCTTT
TRBV28	TRBJ1-1	TRBD1	-	CASRNRGDTEAFF	TGTGCCAGCAGGAACAGGGGGGACACTGAAGCTTTCTTT
TRBV28	TRBJ2-7	TRBD1	-	CASSQNYRGYEQYF	TGTGCCAGCAGTCAGAATTACAGGGGCTACGAGCAGTACTTC
TRBV28	TRBJ2-5	-	-	CASSLSLAIGDYQETQYF	TGTGCCAGCAGTTTATCTCTGGCGATCGGGGATTACCAAGAGACCCAGTACTTC
TRBV4-1	TRBJ2-1	TRBD2	-	CASSPSAGGDNEQFF	TGCGCCAGCAGCCCTAGCGCGGGGGGGGACAATGAGCAGTTCTTC
TRBV7-2	TRBJ2-3	-	-	CASSLQGYRADTQYF	TGTGCCAGCAGCCTCCAGGGCTATAGGGCAGATACGCAGTATTTT
TRBV5-4	TRBJ1-2	-	-	CASSLANREHGYTF	TGTGCCAGCAGCTTGGCCAACAGGGAACATGGCTACACCTTC